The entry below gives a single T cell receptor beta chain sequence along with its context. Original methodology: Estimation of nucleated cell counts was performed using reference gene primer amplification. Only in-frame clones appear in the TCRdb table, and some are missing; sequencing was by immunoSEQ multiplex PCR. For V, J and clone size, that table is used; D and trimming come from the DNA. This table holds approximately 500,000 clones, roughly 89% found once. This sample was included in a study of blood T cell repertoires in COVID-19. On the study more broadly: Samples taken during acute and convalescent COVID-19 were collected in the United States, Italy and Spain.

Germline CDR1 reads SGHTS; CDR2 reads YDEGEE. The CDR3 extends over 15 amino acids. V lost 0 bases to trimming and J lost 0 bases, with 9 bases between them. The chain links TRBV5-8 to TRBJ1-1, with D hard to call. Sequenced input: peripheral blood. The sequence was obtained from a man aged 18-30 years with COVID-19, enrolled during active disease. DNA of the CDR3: TGTGCCAGCAGCTTGGCCCCAGGCGTGAACACTGAAGCTTTCTTT. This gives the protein CASSLAPGVNTEAFF.